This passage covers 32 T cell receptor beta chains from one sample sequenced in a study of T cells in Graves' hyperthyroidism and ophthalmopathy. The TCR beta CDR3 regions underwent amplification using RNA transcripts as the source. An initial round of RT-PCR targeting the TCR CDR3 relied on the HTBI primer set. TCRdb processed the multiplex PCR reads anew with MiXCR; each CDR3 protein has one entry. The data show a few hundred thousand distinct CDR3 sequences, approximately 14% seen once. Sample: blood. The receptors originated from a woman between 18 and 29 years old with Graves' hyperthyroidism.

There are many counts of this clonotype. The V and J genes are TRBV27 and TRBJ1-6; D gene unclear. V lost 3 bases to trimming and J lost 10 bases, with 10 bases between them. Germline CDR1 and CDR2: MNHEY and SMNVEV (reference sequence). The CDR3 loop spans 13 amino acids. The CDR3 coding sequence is TGTGCCAGCAGTTTCTCCCACGCCTCACCCCTCCACTTT. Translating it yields CASSFSHASPLHF.

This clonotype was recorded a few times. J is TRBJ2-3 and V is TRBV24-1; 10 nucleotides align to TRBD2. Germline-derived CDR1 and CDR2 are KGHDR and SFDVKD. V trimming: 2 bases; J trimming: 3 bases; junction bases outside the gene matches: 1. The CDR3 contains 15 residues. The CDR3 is CATSDSAGGTDTQYF. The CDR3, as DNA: TGTGCCACCAGTGATTCAGCGGGAGGGACAGATACGCAGTATTTT.

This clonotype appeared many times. In DNA, the CDR3 is TGCGCCAGCAGTACCGGGACAGGCCCTGACGAGCAGTACTTC. This codes for CASSTGTGPDEQYF. The chain combines TRBV5-1 with TRBJ2-7; 8 nucleotides agree with TRBD1. Germline assignment: CDR1 SGHRS and CDR2 YFSETQ. The V gene end was trimmed by 5 bases and the J gene end by 5 bases; junction bases not matched to a gene: 9. The CDR3 is made up of 14 amino acids. The full variable domain, with the rest looked up from reference TRBV5-1 and TRBJ2-7, is KAGVTQTPRYLIKTRGQQVTLSCSPISGHRSVSWYQQTPGQGLQFLFEYFSETQRNKGNFPGRFSGRQFSNSRSEMNVSTLELGDSALYLCASSTGTGPDEQYFGPGTRLTVT.

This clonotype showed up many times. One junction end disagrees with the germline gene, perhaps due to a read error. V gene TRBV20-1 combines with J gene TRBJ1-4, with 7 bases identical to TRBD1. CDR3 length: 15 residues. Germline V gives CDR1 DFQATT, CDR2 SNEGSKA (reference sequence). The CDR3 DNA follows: TGCAGTACTAGGGGGCGCGAGGTCTTAGGGGAAAAACTGTTTTTT. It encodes CSTRGREVLGEKLFF.

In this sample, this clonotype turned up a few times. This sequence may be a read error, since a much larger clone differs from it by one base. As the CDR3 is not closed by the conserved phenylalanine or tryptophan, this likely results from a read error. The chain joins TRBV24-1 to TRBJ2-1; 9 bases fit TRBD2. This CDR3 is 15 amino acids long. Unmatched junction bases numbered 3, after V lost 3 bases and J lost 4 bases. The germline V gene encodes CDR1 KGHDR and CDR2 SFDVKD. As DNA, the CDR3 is TGTGCCACCAGTGATAGCGGGAGGTCGTACAATGAGCAGTTCCTC. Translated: CATSDSGRSYNEQFL.

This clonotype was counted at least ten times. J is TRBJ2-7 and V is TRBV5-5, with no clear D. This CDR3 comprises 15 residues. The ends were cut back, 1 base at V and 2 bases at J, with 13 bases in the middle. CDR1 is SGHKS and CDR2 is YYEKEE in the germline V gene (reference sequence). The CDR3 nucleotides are TGTGCCAGCAGCTTGAAGTCCCAGCTCGCCTACGAGCAGTACTTC. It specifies CASSLKSQLAYEQYF.

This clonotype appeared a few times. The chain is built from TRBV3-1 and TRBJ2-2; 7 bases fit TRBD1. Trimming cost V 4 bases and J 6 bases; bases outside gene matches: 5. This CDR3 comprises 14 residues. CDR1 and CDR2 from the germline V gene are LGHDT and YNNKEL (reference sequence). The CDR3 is CASSRLQGPGELFF. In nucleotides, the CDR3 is TGTGCCAGCAGCCGTTTACAGGGGCCCGGGGAGCTGTTTTTT.

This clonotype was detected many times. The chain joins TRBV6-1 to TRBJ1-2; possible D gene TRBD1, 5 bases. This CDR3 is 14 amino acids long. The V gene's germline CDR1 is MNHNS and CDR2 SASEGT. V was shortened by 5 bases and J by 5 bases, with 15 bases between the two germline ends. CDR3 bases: TGTGCCAGCAGTTACGCGGGGACTCTATATGGCTACACCTTC. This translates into CASSYAGTLYGYTF.

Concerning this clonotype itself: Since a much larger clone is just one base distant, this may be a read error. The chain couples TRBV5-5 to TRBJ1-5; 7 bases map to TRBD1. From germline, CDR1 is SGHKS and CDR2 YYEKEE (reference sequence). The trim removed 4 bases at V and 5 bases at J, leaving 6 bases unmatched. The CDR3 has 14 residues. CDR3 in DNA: TGTGCCAGCAGCGGGGGGACAGTGGATCAGCCCCAGCATTTT. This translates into CASSGGTVDQPQHF.

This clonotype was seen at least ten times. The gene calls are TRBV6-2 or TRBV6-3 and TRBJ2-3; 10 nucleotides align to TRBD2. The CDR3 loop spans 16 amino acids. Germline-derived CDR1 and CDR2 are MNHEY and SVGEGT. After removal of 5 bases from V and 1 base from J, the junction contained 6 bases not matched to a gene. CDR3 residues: CASSTPGLARTDTQYF. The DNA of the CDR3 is TGTGCCAGCAGTACCCCGGGACTAGCGCGCACAGATACGCAGTATTTT.

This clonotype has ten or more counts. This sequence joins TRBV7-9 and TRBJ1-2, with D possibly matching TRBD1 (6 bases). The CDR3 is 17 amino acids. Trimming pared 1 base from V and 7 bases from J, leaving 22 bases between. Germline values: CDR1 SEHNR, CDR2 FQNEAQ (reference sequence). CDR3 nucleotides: TGTGCCAGCAGCTTAGGCAGGGGAGCATTGGCTGGAAGTGGCTACACCTTC. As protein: CASSLGRGALAGSGYTF.

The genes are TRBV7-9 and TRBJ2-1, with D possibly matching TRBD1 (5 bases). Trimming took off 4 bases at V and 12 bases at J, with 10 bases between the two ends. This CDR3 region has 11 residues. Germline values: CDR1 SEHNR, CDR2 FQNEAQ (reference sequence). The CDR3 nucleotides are TGTGCCAGCAGCTCGGACATCGGGCAGTTCTTC. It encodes CASSSDIGQFF.

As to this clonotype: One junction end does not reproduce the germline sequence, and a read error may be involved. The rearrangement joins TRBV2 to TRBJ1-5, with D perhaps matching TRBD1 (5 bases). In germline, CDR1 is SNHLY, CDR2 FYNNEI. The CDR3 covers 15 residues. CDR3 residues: CANSVGREGAQPQHF. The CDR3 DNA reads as TGTGCCAACAGTGTGGGGAGGGAAGGGGCTCAGCCCCAGCATTTT. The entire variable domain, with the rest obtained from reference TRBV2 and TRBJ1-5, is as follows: EPEVTQTPSHQVTQMGQEVILRCVPISNHLYFYWYRQILGQKVEFLVSFYNNEISEKSEIFDDQFSVERPDGSNFTLKIRSTKLEDSAMYFCANSVGREGAQPQHFGDGTRLSIL.

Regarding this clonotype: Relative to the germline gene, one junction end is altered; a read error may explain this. As DNA, the CDR3 is TGTGCCAGTAGCTTAGGGTCAGGGGTTCAGTACGAGCAGTACTTC. Residues: CASSLGSGVQYEQYF. V usage is TRBV11-2 and J usage is TRBJ2-7; D may be TRBD1 (6 bases). This CDR3 has 15 amino acids. Germline V gene sequence: CDR1 SGHAT, CDR2 FQNNGV.

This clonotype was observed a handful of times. In DNA form, the CDR3 reads TGTGCCAGCAGGGGCGAGGGAAAAAGAAACTATGGCTACACCTTC. This codes for CASRGEGKRNYGYTF. The V gene is TRBV9, the J gene TRBJ1-2; D not resolved. V shed 5 bases and J shed 2 bases, with 16 bases lying between them. The CDR3 runs to 15 residues. CDR1 is SGDLS and CDR2 is YYNGEE in the germline V gene.

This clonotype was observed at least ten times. The chain's CDR3 is CASSLPGGSYEQYF. The DNA of the CDR3 is TGTGCCAGCAGCTTACCCGGGGGCTCCTACGAGCAGTACTTC. J is TRBJ2-7 and V is TRBV28; possible D gene TRBD2, 6 bases. There are 14 residues in the CDR3. Germline lookup yields CDR1 MDHEN and CDR2 SYDVKM. V was clipped by 6 bases and J by 0 bases, with 12 bases between them.

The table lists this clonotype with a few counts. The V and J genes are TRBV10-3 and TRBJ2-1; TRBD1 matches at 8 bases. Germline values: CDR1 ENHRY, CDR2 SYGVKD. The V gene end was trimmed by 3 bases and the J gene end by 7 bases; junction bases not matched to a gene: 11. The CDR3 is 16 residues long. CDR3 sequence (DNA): TGTGCCATCAGTGAACGACAGGGGACGGGAGCTAATGAGCAGTTCTTC. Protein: CAISERQGTGANEQFF.

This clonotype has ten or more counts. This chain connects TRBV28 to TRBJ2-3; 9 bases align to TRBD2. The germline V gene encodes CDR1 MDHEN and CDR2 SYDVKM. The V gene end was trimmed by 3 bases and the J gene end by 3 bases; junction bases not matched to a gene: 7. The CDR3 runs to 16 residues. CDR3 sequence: CASSFPPLAGTDTQYF. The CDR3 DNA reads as TGTGCCAGCAGTTTCCCTCCGCTAGCGGGGACAGATACGCAGTATTTT.

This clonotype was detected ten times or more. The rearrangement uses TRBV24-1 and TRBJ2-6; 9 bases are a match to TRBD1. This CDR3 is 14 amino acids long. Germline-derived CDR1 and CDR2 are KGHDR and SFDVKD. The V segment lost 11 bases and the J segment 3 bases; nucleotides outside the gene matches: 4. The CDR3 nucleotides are TGTGCCATACAGGGGGCGCTTGGGGCCAACGTCCTGACTTTC. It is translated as CAIQGALGANVLTF.

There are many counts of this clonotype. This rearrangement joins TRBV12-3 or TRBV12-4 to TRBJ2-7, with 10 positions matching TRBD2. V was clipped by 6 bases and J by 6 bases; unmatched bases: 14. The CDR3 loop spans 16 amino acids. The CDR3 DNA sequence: TGTGCCAGCAGCCCTTCCGGACTAGCGGTTAAGGGCGAGCAGTACTTC. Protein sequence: CASSPSGLAVKGEQYF.

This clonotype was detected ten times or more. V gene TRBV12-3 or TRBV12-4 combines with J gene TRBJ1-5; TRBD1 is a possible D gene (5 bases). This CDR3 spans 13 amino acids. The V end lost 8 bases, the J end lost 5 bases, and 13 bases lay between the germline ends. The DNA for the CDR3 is TGTGCCAGCTCGGGGACCGGGGATCAGCCCCAGCATTTT. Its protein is CASSGTGDQPQHF.

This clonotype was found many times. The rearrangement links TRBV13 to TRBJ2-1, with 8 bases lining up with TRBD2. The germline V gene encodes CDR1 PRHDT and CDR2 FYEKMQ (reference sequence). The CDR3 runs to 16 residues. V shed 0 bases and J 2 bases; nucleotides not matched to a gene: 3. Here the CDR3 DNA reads TGTGCCAGCAGCTTAGGCTCAGCGGGGGCCTACAATGAGCAGTTCTTC. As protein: CASSLGSAGAYNEQFF.

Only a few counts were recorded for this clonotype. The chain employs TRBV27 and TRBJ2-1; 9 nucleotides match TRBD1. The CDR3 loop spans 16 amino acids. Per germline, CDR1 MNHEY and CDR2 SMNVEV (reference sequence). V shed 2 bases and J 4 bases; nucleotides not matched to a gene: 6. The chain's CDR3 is CASSLKAGQGYNEQFF. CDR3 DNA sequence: TGTGCCAGCAGTTTAAAGGCAGGACAGGGGTACAATGAGCAGTTCTTC.

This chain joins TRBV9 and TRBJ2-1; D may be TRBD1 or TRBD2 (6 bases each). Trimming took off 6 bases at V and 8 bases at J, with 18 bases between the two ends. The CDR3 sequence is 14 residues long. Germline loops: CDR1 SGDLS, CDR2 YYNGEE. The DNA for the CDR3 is TGTGCCAGCAACATCGAACCGGAGGGGGATGAGCAGTTCTTC. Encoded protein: CASNIEPEGDEQFF.

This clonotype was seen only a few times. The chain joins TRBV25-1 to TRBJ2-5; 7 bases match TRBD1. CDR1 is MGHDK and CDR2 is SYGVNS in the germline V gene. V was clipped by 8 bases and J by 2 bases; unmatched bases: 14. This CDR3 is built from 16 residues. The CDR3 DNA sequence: TGTGCCAGCTCATCTACCGGGACAGTCAAGCAAGAGACCCAGTACTTC. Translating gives CASSSTGTVKQETQYF.

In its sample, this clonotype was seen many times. The CDR3 region has the DNA TGTGCCAGCAGTTTCGGATCCCGCGGCGAGCAGTACTTC. Protein sequence: CASSFGSRGEQYF. The rearrangement joins TRBV12-3 or TRBV12-4 to TRBJ2-7; no reliable D call. The CDR3 totals 13 residues. V was shortened by 3 bases and J by 6 bases, with 12 bases between the two germline ends.

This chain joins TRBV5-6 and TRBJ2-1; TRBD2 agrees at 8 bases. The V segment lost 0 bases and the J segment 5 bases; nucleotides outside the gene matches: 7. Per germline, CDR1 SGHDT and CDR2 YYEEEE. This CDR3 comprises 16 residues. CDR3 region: CASSLAAGGNHNEQFF. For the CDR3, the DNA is TGTGCCAGCAGCTTGGCGGCGGGGGGAAACCACAATGAGCAGTTCTTC.

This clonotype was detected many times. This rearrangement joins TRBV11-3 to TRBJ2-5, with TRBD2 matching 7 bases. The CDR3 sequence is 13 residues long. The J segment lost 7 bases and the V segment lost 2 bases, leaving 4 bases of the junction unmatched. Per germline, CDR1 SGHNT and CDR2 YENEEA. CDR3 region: CASSLLQRGTQYF. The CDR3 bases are TGTGCCAGCAGCTTATTACAGCGGGGGACCCAGTACTTC.

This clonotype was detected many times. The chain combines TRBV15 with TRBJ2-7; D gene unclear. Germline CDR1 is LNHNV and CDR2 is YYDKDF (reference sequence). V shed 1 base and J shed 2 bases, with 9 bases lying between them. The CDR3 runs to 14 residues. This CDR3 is CATSRGSGAYEQYF. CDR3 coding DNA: TGTGCCACCAGCAGAGGCTCTGGGGCCTACGAGCAGTACTTC.

For the CDR3, the DNA is TGTGCCTGGAGGGGGGACATAACCACCGGGGAGCTGTTTTTT. This translates into CAWRGDITTGELFF. The chain couples TRBV30 to TRBJ2-2, with D possibly being TRBD1 (6 bases). The germline CDR1 and CDR2 sequences are GTSNPN and SVGIG (reference sequence). CDR3 length: 14 residues. With 3 bases removed from V and 4 bases from J, the gap between germline ends came to 12 bases.

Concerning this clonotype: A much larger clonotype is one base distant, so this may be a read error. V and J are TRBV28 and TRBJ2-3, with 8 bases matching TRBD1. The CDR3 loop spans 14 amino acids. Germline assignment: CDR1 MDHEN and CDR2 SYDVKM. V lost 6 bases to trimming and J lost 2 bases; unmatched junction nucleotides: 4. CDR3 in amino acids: CASSRQGNTDTQYF. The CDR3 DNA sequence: TGTGCCAGCAGCCGACAGGGGAACACAGATACGCAGTATTTT.

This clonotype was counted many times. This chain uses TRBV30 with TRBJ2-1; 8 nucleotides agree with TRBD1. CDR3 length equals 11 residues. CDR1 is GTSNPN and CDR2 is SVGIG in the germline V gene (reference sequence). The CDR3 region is CARTGQGEQFF. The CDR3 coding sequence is TGTGCTCGGACAGGGCAGGGTGAGCAGTTCTTC.